One sample yielded the 30 T cell receptor beta chains listed below, sequenced in a study of blood T cell repertoires in COVID-19. Here immunoSEQ multiplex PCR was the method, and the copy in TCRdb shows in-frame clones only, minus some. This table has 80,000 to 95,000 clones, 80% to 90% appearing once. Sample: peripheral blood. Receptor source: a man aged 50-60 years with active or convalescent COVID-19.

J is TRBJ2-2 and V is TRBV5-1, with 7 bases that match TRBD1. Germline CDR1 reads SGHRS; CDR2 reads YFSETQ. V was pared by 3 bases and J by 7 bases, with 9 bases of the junction left unmatched. CDR3 length: 15 amino acids. Written as DNA, the CDR3 is TGCGCCAGCAGCTCGACACCCGGACAGGACGGGGAGCTGTTTTTT. Protein product: CASSSTPGQDGELFF.

J is TRBJ1-4 and V is TRBV9; TRBD1 aligns across 9 bases. V lost 3 bases and J lost 7; bases outside the gene matches: 4. CDR1 and CDR2 from the germline V gene are SGDLS and YYNGEE. CDR3 length: 14 residues. The CDR3 loop reads CASSADRGSEKLFF. The CDR3 region has the DNA TGTGCCAGCAGCGCGGACAGGGGTAGTGAAAAACTGTTTTTT.

The J gene is TRBJ2-7, the V gene TRBV5-1; TRBD2 matches 8 bases. The CDR3 contains 14 residues. The germline gives CDR1 SGHRS, CDR2 YFSETQ. V trimming: 3 bases; J trimming: 4 bases; junction bases outside the gene matches: 6. CDR3 sequence: CASSSDGLAYEQYF. The DNA for the CDR3 is TGCGCCAGCAGCTCCGACGGACTAGCTTACGAGCAGTACTTC.

The gene calls are TRBV19 and TRBJ1-5; 7 bases agree with TRBD1. V lost 6 bases to trimming and J lost 6 bases; unmatched junction nucleotides: 8. CDR1 LNHDA and CDR2 SQIVND come from the germline V gene (reference sequence). This CDR3 is built from 14 residues. CDR3 bases: TGTGCCAGTAGCACAGGGGAAATCAGTCAGCCCCAGCATTTT. Translation gives CASSTGEISQPQHF.

This clone was found once. This rearrangement joins TRBV19 to TRBJ2-5, with TRBD2 matching over 12 bases. J gave up 3 bases and V 5 bases, and 1 base lay outside the gene matches. This CDR3 is built from 14 residues. Germline CDR1 and CDR2: LNHDA and SQIVND (reference sequence). This chain's CDR3 is CASSGLAGKETQYF. In DNA, the CDR3 is TGTGCCAGTAGTGGACTAGCGGGGAAAGAGACCCAGTACTTC.

The chain couples TRBV11-3 to TRBJ2-3, with 11 bases that match TRBD2. After removal of 3 bases from V and 3 bases from J, the junction contained 2 bases not matched to a gene. Germline lookup yields CDR1 SGHNT and CDR2 YENEEA. This CDR3 has 15 residues. The CDR3 sequence is CASSFSGGETDTQYF. The CDR3 DNA reads as TGTGCCAGCAGCTTTAGCGGGGGGGAAACAGATACGCAGTATTTT.

This clone was recorded once. The gene calls are TRBV6-2 or TRBV6-3 and TRBJ2-7, with 7 bases that match TRBD1. There are 17 residues in the CDR3. Germline V gives CDR1 MNHEY, CDR2 SVGEGT. The V segment lost 0 bases and the J segment 1 base; nucleotides outside the gene matches: 9. The CDR3 nucleotides read TGTGCCAGCAGTTACTCAATTGGACAGGAAGAATCCTACGAGCAGTACTTC. Translated: CASSYSIGQEESYEQYF.

The DNA of the CDR3 is TGTGCCAGTAGACCTGGGGCTAGCGGGAGGGCCGCAGATACGCAGTATTTT. Its translation: CASRPGASGRAADTQYF. This chain connects TRBV19 to TRBJ2-3; 12 nucleotides align to TRBD2. V shed 6 bases, J shed 4 bases, and the junction held 11 bases outside the gene matches. The CDR3 length is 17 residues. Germline CDR1 reads LNHDA; CDR2 reads SQIVND (reference sequence).

The V gene is TRBV28, the J gene TRBJ2-7; TRBD1 matches at 9 bases. This CDR3 spans 15 amino acids. The germline V gene encodes CDR1 MDHEN and CDR2 SYDVKM. Trimming took 1 base from V and 7 from J; bases not matched to a gene: 8. This CDR3 reads CASSLLTGGKREQYF. DNA of the CDR3: TGTGCCAGCAGTTTATTGACAGGGGGTAAAAGGGAGCAGTACTTC.

The V and J genes are TRBV3-1 (or the pseudogene TRBV3-2) and TRBJ2-7, with TRBD2 matching 11 bases. CDR1 and CDR2 (germline): LGHDT, YNNKEL (reference sequence). Trimming removed 1 base from V and 5 bases from J; junction bases left unmatched: 7. This CDR3 has 16 amino acids. This CDR3 reads CASSQAIAGGPHEQYF. As DNA, the CDR3 is TGTGCCAGCAGCCAAGCTATAGCGGGAGGGCCTCACGAGCAGTACTTC.

The chain joins TRBV7-9 to TRBJ2-7; tentative D call: TRBD1 (5 bases). The CDR3 is 13 residues long. Per germline, CDR1 SEHNR and CDR2 FQNEAQ (reference sequence). The V gene lost 1 base and the J gene lost 7 bases, with 11 bases spanning the gap. The CDR3 region has the DNA TGTGCCAGCAGCTTAGTAGGTGACAGAGAGCAGTACTTC. Protein sequence: CASSLVGDREQYF. Drawing the rest from reference TRBV7-9 and TRBJ2-7, the complete variable domain is DTGVSQNPRHKITKRGQNVTFRCDPISEHNRLYWYRQTLGQGPEFLTYFQNEAQLEKSRLLSDRFSAERPKGSFSTLEIQRTEQGDSAMYLCASSLVGDREQYFGPGTRLTVT.

This chain connects TRBV2 to TRBJ1-1; D is uncertain. Trimming cost V 9 bases and J 1 base, with 15 bases left between them. From germline, CDR1 is SNHLY and CDR2 FYNNEI. The CDR3 is made up of 14 amino acids. Written as DNA, the CDR3 is TGTGCCAGGAGGCCTACCGGTTGGAACACTGAAGCTTTCTTT. Translation gives CARRPTGWNTEAFF. The full variable domain, its missing parts supplied by reference TRBV2 and TRBJ1-1, is EPEVTQTPSHQVTQMGQEVILRCVPISNHLYFYWYRQILGQKVEFLVSFYNNEISEKSEIFDDQFSVERPDGSNFTLKIRSTKLEDSAMYFCARRPTGWNTEAFFGQGTRLTVV.

The chain employs TRBV4-1 and TRBJ1-1, with D hard to call. This CDR3 has 15 residues. The V end was cut by 4 bases, the J end by 4 bases, with 16 bases between. Germline loops: CDR1 MGHRA, CDR2 YSYEKL. CDR3 in amino acids: CASSRLAAAVTEAFF. DNA for the CDR3: TGCGCCAGCAGCCGTCTTGCCGCGGCAGTCACTGAAGCTTTCTTT.

J is TRBJ2-7 and V is TRBV14; 8 nucleotides match TRBD1. This CDR3 is 13 amino acids long. Per germline, CDR1 SGHDN and CDR2 FVKESK. Trimming cost V 3 bases and J 7 bases; bases outside gene matches: 5. CDR3 coding DNA: TGTGCCAGCAGCCAGGGACAGGTTACTGAGCAGTACTTC. This encodes CASSQGQVTEQYF.

The chain couples TRBV5-5 to TRBJ2-7, with 8 bases matching TRBD2. The germline V gene encodes CDR1 SGHKS and CDR2 YYEKEE (reference sequence). The CDR3 loop spans 16 amino acids. Germline trimming cut 0 bases from V and 4 bases from J; bases unmatched to any gene: 9. As DNA, the CDR3 is TGTGCCAGCAGCTTGGGTCCGGGGGGGCGGATTTACGAGCAGTACTTC. Protein product: CASSLGPGGRIYEQYF.

V usage is TRBV11-2 and J usage is TRBJ2-1; the match to TRBD2 covers 13 bases. The CDR3 is made up of 17 amino acids. J lost 6 bases, V lost 5 bases, and 10 bases had no gene match. CDR1 SGHAT and CDR2 FQNNGV come from the germline V gene. In nucleotides, the CDR3 is TGTGCCAGCAGCCGAGGACTAGCGGGGGCGGGTGGCAATGAGCAGTTCTTC. The encoded protein is CASSRGLAGAGGNEQFF. Full variable domain (missing parts from reference TRBV11-2 and TRBJ2-1): EAGVAQSPRYKIIEKRQSVAFWCNPISGHATLYWYQQILGQGPKLLIQFQNNGVVDDSQLPKDRFSAERLKGVDSTLKIQPAKLEDSAVYLCASSRGLAGAGGNEQFFGPGTRLTVL.

The J gene is TRBJ2-4, the V gene TRBV27, with 9 nucleotides matching TRBD1. CDR1 and CDR2 (germline): MNHEY, SMNVEV (reference sequence). This CDR3 spans 12 amino acids. The V gene end was trimmed by 8 bases and the J gene end by 9 bases; junction bases not matched to a gene: 5. CDR3 in amino acids: CASRDRVAIQYF. CDR3 nucleotides: TGTGCCAGCCGGGACAGGGTCGCCATTCAGTACTTC.

This clone was counted once. The chain has TRBV6-5 and TRBJ2-1; 10 positions match TRBD1. Germline CDR1 MNHEY, CDR2 SVGAGI. The CDR3 spans 15 residues. The junction had 6 bases not matched to a gene; V was cut back by 8 bases and J by 2 bases. The CDR3 bases are TGTGCCAGCGGAACCGACAGGGGGCCCTACAATGAGCAGTTCTTC. Amino acids: CASGTDRGPYNEQFF.

V and J are TRBV9 and TRBJ1-2; D is ambiguous. V was trimmed by 5 bases and J by 8 bases, leaving 7 bases between them. This CDR3 has 10 amino acids. Germline V gene sequence: CDR1 SGDLS, CDR2 YYNGEE. The CDR3 loop is CASRGGGYTF. The CDR3 region has the DNA TGTGCCAGCAGGGGAGGAGGCTACACCTTC.

The V call is TRBV7-9, the J call TRBJ2-1; D unclear. The CDR3 sequence is 10 residues long. Deletions cut 6 bases from V and 10 bases from J, with 7 bases between. In germline, CDR1 is SEHNR, CDR2 FQNEAQ (reference sequence). The CDR3 sequence is CASSQWEQFF. The CDR3 DNA follows: TGTGCCAGCAGTCAGTGGGAGCAGTTCTTC.

The chain links TRBV7-2 to TRBJ1-1, with D maybe TRBD1 (6 bases). Per germline, CDR1 SGHTA and CDR2 FQGNSA. The CDR3 length is 15 residues. V dropped 2 bases and J dropped 2 bases, with 12 bases sitting between them. As DNA, the CDR3 is TGTGCCAGCAGCTTAAGGACAGCGACAAACACTGAAGCTTTCTTT. Translating gives CASSLRTATNTEAFF.

The gene calls are TRBV7-8 and TRBJ1-2; TRBD1 is a possible D gene (6 bases). The CDR3 is 15 residues long. Trimming pared 5 bases from V and 6 bases from J, leaving 19 bases between. CDR1 SGHVS and CDR2 FQNEAQ come from the germline V gene. DNA for the CDR3: TGTGCCAGCAGCCTGCCGGCCAGGGGACCCCATGGCTACACCTTC. It yields the protein CASSLPARGPHGYTF.

This chain links TRBV6-2 or TRBV6-3 with TRBJ2-1; 8 bases agree with TRBD1. The CDR3 spans 13 residues. The V and J ends lost 6 bases and 8 bases, in that order; junction bases with no gene match: 6. The germline CDR1 and CDR2 sequences are MNHEY and SVGEGT. The CDR3 nucleotides read TGTGCCAGCAGGCCTGGGACAGGTCATGAGCAGTTCTTC. Protein: CASRPGTGHEQFF.

This clone appeared once. The chain recombines TRBV7-9 with TRBJ2-1, with 10 bases that match TRBD1. The V gene end was trimmed by 2 bases and the J gene end by 4 bases; junction bases not matched to a gene: 8. The CDR3 runs to 17 residues. Germline CDR1 reads SEHNR; CDR2 reads FQNEAQ (reference sequence). CDR3: CASSLLSGTGVYNEQFF. The CDR3 coding sequence is TGTGCCAGCAGCTTATTGAGCGGGACAGGGGTTTACAATGAGCAGTTCTTC.

The sample holds a few counts of this clone. DNA of the CDR3: TGTGCCAGCAGTCTTAGCGGGAGCTCCTACGAGCAGTACTTC. Its protein product is CASSLSGSSYEQYF. The chain combines TRBV5-4 with TRBJ2-7, with 9 positions matching TRBD2. The CDR3 extends over 14 amino acids. V was clipped by 5 bases and J by 0 bases; unmatched bases: 3. Germline loops: CDR1 SGHNT, CDR2 YYREEE (reference sequence).

The V gene is TRBV28, the J gene TRBJ2-4, with 14 positions matching TRBD2. The CDR3 totals 17 residues. Losses at the gene ends were 5 bases for V and 7 bases for J; bases not matched to a gene: 10. Germline values: CDR1 MDHEN, CDR2 SYDVKM. The CDR3 reads CASSGGGLAGVENIQYF. As DNA, the CDR3 is TGTGCCAGCAGTGGCGGGGGACTAGCGGGAGTCGAGAACATTCAGTACTTC.

This chain links TRBV30 with TRBJ1-6, with D uncertain. V was cut by 0 bases and J by 11 bases, with 14 bases left in between. Germline V gives CDR1 GTSNPN, CDR2 SVGIG (reference sequence). CDR3 size: 14 residues. The CDR3 loop is CAWSVRRTPTPLHF. The CDR3 region has the DNA TGTGCCTGGAGTGTACGGCGGACTCCCACACCCCTCCACTTT.

The J gene is TRBJ1-1, the V gene TRBV9, with D possibly matching TRBD1 (6 bases). The CDR3 has 14 residues. V lost 4 bases, J lost 1 base, and 11 bases lay in between. Germline CDR1 reads SGDLS; CDR2 reads YYNGEE. The CDR3 reads CASSWTAANTEAFF. CDR3 nucleotides: TGTGCCAGCAGCTGGACAGCTGCGAACACTGAAGCTTTCTTT. Complete variable domain (other parts from reference TRBV9 and TRBJ1-1): DSGVTQTPKHLITATGQRVTLRCSPRSGDLSVYWYQQSLDQGLQFLIQYYNGEERAKGNILERFSAQQFPDLHSELNLSSLELGDSALYFCASSWTAANTEAFFGQGTRLTVV.

The chain joins TRBV28 to TRBJ1-4, with D maybe TRBD1 (6 bases). The length of the CDR3 is 17 residues. CDR1 is MDHEN and CDR2 is SYDVKM in the germline V gene. V gave up 1 base and J gave up 2 bases, with 14 bases separating them. The CDR3 reads CASSLFQGSGTNEKLFF. The CDR3, as DNA: TGTGCCAGCAGTTTATTTCAGGGGTCGGGCACTAATGAAAAACTGTTTTTT.

This clone was counted a single time. The chain combines TRBV2 with TRBJ1-1; 7 bases align to TRBD1. This CDR3 has 15 residues. Germline trimming cut 6 bases from V and 5 bases from J; bases unmatched to any gene: 12. Germline-derived CDR1 and CDR2 are SNHLY and FYNNEI. The CDR3 loop is CASSLSTGIGTEAFF. The CDR3 DNA reads TGTGCCAGCAGCCTCTCGACAGGGATTGGGACTGAAGCTTTCTTT.